Shown below are 18 T cell receptor beta chains from a single sample sequenced in a study of T cells in Graves' hyperthyroidism and ophthalmopathy. It was RNA transcripts that yielded the amplified TCR beta CDR3 regions. HTBI primers were used for first-round RT-PCR of the TCR CDR3. TCRdb re-analysed the multiplex PCR reads in MiXCR, keeping a single row per CDR3 protein. Of about 400,000 distinct CDR3 sequences in the sample, approximately 14% were seen once. Sequencing was carried out using blood. Every receptor here comes from a woman aged 18-29 years with Graves' hyperthyroidism.

This clonotype was picked up many times. This chain links TRBV2 with TRBJ2-5, with 12 bases that match TRBD1. The CDR3 is 15 amino acids. The ends lost 6 bases at V and 1 base at J; junction bases unmatched: 3. Germline-derived CDR1 and CDR2 are SNHLY and FYNNEI. The CDR3 loop reads CASSRDRGPQETQYF. The CDR3 DNA sequence: TGTGCCAGCAGCCGGGACAGGGGGCCCCAAGAGACCCAGTACTTC.

In regard to this clonotype: This may be a read error, as it is one base from a much larger clone. This chain links TRBV2 with TRBJ1-1, with D possibly matching TRBD1 (5 bases). The CDR3 extends over 16 amino acids. V was pared by 4 bases and J by 4 bases, with 19 bases between. Per the germline V gene, CDR1 is SNHLY and CDR2 is FYNNEI. DNA for the CDR3: TGTGCCAGCAGTGGACAGTTAGGAACCATAATCACTGAAGCTTTCTTT. Translating gives CASSGQLGTIITEAFF.

As to this clonotype: Being one base from a much bigger clone, this may be a read error. This chain joins TRBV6-2 or TRBV6-3 and TRBJ1-5; D is undetermined. CDR1 is MNHEY, CDR2 SVGEGT, per germline. The CDR3 covers 13 residues. V dropped 6 bases and J dropped 3 bases, with 9 bases sitting between them. CDR3 nucleotide sequence: TGTGCCAGCAGATACGCCATCAATCAGCCCCAGCATTTT. This codes for CASRYAINQPQHF.

The V and J genes are TRBV19 and TRBJ2-2; D possibly corresponds to TRBD1 (7 bases). The CDR3 contains 16 residues. Between the trimmed V and J ends, which lost 2 bases and 5 bases, there was a span of 15 bases. Germline V gives CDR1 LNHDA, CDR2 SQIVND (reference sequence). DNA for the CDR3: TGTGCCAGTAGTATAAGGAGGGGGCCAGCTACCGGGGAGCTGTTTTTT. Translation: CASSIRRGPATGELFF. Looking up the rest from reference TRBV19 and TRBJ2-2 gives the full variable domain: DGGITQSPKYLFRKEGQNVTLSCEQNLNHDAMYWYRQDPGQGLRLIYYSQIVNDFQKGDIAEGYSVSREKKESFPLTVTSAQKNPTAFYLCASSIRRGPATGELFFGEGSRLTVL.

This clonotype occurred many times. The rearrangement links TRBV6-2 or TRBV6-3 to TRBJ1-3; tentatively, D is TRBD1 (5 bases). Per the germline V gene, CDR1 is MNHEY and CDR2 is SVGEGT. Trimming took off 2 bases at V and 0 bases at J, with 8 bases between the two ends. The length of the CDR3 is 15 residues. As DNA, the CDR3 is TGTGCCAGCAGTTACATGACAGTCTCTGGAAACACCATATATTTT. Translation gives CASSYMTVSGNTIYF.

This clonotype was observed at least ten times. V and J are TRBV14 and TRBJ2-7; D is uncertain. Trimming removed 8 bases from V and 2 bases from J, with 28 bases in between. Per the germline V gene, CDR1 is SGHDN and CDR2 is FVKESK. This CDR3 comprises 18 residues. The DNA for the CDR3 is TGTGCCAGCCCTCAGTTCGCCCACCCCTCCCGATCACCCTACGAGCAGTACTTC. Its translation is CASPQFAHPSRSPYEQYF.

The sample holds many counts of this clonotype. The rearrangement links TRBV18 to TRBJ2-5; D remains unclear. V was pared by 8 bases and J by 2 bases, with 6 bases between. The CDR3 contains 11 residues. CDR1 KGHSH and CDR2 LQKENI come from the germline V gene. CDR3: CASSLQETQYF. The CDR3 DNA follows: TGTGCCAGCAGCTTACAAGAGACCCAGTACTTC.

This clonotype was detected many times. The chain links TRBV10-3 to TRBJ1-1; unclear D gene. The germline gives CDR1 ENHRY, CDR2 SYGVKD. V dropped 7 bases and J dropped 4 bases, with 13 bases sitting between them. This CDR3 comprises 13 residues. CDR3 nucleotides: TGTGCCATCACCGAAAGGGCCGGCACTGAAGCTTTCTTT. Translated, it gives CAITERAGTEAFF.

V is TRBV7-2 and J is TRBJ1-2; TRBD1 matches 9 bases. Per the germline V gene, CDR1 is SGHTA and CDR2 is FQGNSA. This CDR3 has 15 amino acids. V lost 1 base and J lost 6; bases outside the gene matches: 6. The CDR3 DNA sequence: TGTGCCAGCAGCTTAGGGCTAAACAGGGGGCATGGCTACACCTTC. Translation: CASSLGLNRGHGYTF.

The chain has TRBV29-1 and TRBJ2-3; D is ambiguous. Germline loops: CDR1 SQVTM, CDR2 ANQGSEA. Trimming left V 3 bases short and J 3 bases short, with 13 bases between. The CDR3 extends over 14 amino acids. The CDR3 region is CSVDPVLPTDTQYF. CDR3 nucleotide sequence: TGCAGCGTTGATCCGGTCTTACCAACAGATACGCAGTATTTT.

This clonotype was counted at least ten times. This chain connects TRBV27 to TRBJ2-7, with 9 bases fitting TRBD1. Germline-derived CDR1 and CDR2 are MNHEY and SMNVEV (reference sequence). The CDR3 consists of 17 residues. V shed 3 bases, J shed 1 base, and the junction held 10 bases outside the gene matches. CDR3 sequence: CASSFGGGQGRSYEQYF. Here the CDR3 DNA reads TGTGCCAGCAGTTTTGGCGGGGGACAGGGAAGATCCTACGAGCAGTACTTC.

This clonotype was detected a few times. The chain has TRBV5-1 and TRBJ2-5, with 9 bases that match TRBD1. With 0 bases clipped from V and 5 bases from J, the junction kept 5 bases outside the gene matches. CDR1 and CDR2 (germline): SGHRS, YFSETQ. This CDR3 contains 15 residues. Written as DNA, the CDR3 is TGCGCCAGCAGCTTGGTACAGGGGGCCCGGGAGACCCAGTACTTC. This sequence encodes CASSLVQGARETQYF.

Ten or more counts support this clonotype. CDR3: CASSLGETGLRGQYF. The DNA for the CDR3 is TGTGCCAGCAGTTTAGGAGAGACAGGCTTACGCGGGCAGTACTTC. This chain uses TRBV27 with TRBJ2-7; D is possibly TRBD1 (6 bases). With 2 bases removed from V and 9 bases from J, the gap between germline ends came to 20 bases. Germline CDR1 and CDR2: MNHEY and SMNVEV (reference sequence). The CDR3 is 15 amino acids.

A few counts support this clonotype. CDR3 sequence: CASNPGTSGRGYEQFF. CDR3 in DNA: TGTGCCAGCAACCCCGGGACTAGCGGGAGGGGGTATGAGCAGTTCTTC. The chain joins TRBV6-1 to TRBJ2-1; 16 nucleotides agree with TRBD2. Germline CDR1 is MNHNS and CDR2 is SASEGT. V lost 7 bases and J lost 8; bases outside the gene matches: 8. The CDR3 is 16 residues long.

This clonotype was detected many times. This chain joins TRBV6-1 and TRBJ2-3; perhaps TRBD2 as D (6 bases). The CDR3 is 15 residues long. Per the germline V gene, CDR1 is MNHNS and CDR2 is SASEGT. Trimming pared 6 bases from V and 2 bases from J, leaving 15 bases between. CDR3 loop: CASRPLGEVTDTQYF. Here the CDR3 DNA reads TGTGCCAGCAGACCTCTGGGGGAGGTCACAGATACGCAGTATTTT.

In its sample, this clonotype was seen many times. The rearrangement uses TRBV5-5 and TRBJ2-1; tentatively, D is TRBD1 or TRBD2 (6 bases each). Germline V gives CDR1 SGHKS, CDR2 YYEKEE (reference sequence). The V and J ends lost 0 bases and 8 bases respectively, with 24 bases between them. This CDR3 has 18 amino acids. CDR3: CASSLGFSGPQQGDEQFF. Written as DNA, the CDR3 is TGTGCCAGCAGCTTGGGCTTTAGCGGCCCTCAACAGGGCGATGAGCAGTTCTTC.

This chain uses TRBV6-2 or TRBV6-3 with TRBJ2-1; 7 bases map to TRBD1. After removal of 11 bases from V and 8 bases from J, the junction contained 12 bases not matched to a gene. CDR1 and CDR2 from the germline V gene are MNHEY and SVGEGT. The CDR3 runs 13 residues. CDR3: CAGKGDSFDEQFF. The CDR3 DNA is TGTGCCGGCAAAGGGGACAGTTTCGATGAGCAGTTCTTC.

This clonotype came up a few times. This chain uses TRBV11-2 with TRBJ1-2; D is undetermined. The V gene lost 1 base and the J gene lost 4 bases, with 10 bases spanning the gap. Germline V lookup: CDR1 SGHAT, CDR2 FQNNGV. CDR3 length: 14 residues. The CDR3 protein is CASSLGPSSYGYTF. For the CDR3, the DNA is TGTGCCAGCAGCTTAGGTCCCTCTTCCTATGGCTACACCTTC.